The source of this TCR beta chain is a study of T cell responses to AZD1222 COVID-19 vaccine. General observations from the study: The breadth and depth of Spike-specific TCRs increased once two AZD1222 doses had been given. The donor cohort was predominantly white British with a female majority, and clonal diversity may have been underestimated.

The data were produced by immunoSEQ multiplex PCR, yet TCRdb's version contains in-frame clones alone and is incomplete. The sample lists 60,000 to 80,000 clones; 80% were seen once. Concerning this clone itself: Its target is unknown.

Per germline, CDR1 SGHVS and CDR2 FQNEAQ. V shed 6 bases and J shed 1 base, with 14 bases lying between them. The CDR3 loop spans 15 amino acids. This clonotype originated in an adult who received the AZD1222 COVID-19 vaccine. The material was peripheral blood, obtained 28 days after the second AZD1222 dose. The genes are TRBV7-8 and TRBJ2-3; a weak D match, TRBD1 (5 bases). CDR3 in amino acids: CASRVWAGRTDTQYF. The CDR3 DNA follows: TGTGCCAGCAGAGTGTGGGCAGGGCGCACAGATACGCAGTATTTT.